This entry is about one T cell receptor (beta chain). These data are taken from a study of T-cell reconstitution after alpha-beta-depleted transplantation in children. Unique molecular identifiers featured in how the TCRbeta library was prepared. TCRdb re-analysed the PCR reads in MiXCR, keeping a single row per CDR3 protein. The sample has approximately 390,000 distinct CDR3 sequences; about 11% are singletons. The sequencing used PBMCs from the stem cell graft donor, collected from the stem cell graft. This clonotype was sampled from a human donor who donated a stem cell graft to a child with acute myeloid leukemia.

The CDR3: CASSLGTSDEQYV. CDR3 DNA sequence: TGTGCCAGCAGCTTAGGAACCTCCGACGAGCAGTACGTC. The V gene is TRBV7-6, the J gene TRBJ2-7; no clear D. The germline V gene has CDR1 SGHVS and CDR2 FNYEAQ. The CDR3 is 13 residues long.